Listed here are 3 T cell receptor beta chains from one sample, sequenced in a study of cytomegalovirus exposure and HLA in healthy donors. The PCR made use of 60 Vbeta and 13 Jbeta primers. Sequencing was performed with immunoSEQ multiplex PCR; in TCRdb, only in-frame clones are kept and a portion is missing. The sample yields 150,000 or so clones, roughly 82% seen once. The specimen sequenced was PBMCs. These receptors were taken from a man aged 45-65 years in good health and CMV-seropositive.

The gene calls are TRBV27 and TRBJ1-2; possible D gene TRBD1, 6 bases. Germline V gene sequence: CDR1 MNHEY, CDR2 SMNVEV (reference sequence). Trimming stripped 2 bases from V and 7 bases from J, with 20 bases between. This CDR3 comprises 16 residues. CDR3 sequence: CASSLKGGGQVFGYTF. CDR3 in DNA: TGTGCCAGCAGTTTAAAGGGGGGGGGCCAGGTTTTTGGCTACACCTTC.

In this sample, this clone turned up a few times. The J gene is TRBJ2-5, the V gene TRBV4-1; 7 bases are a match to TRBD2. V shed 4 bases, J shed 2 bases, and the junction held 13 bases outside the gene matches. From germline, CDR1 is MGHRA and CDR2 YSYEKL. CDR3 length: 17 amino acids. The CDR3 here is CASSLEGLDTFQETQYF. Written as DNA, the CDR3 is TGCGCCAGCAGCCTAGAAGGACTAGACACCTTTCAAGAGACCCAGTACTTC.

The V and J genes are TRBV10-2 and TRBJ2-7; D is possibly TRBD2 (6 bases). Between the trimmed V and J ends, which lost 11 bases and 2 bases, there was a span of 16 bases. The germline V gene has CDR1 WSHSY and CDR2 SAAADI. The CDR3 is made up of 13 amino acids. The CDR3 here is CADRDFCPYEQYV. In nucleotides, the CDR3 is TGCGCCGACCGGGACTTCTGCCCCTACGAGCAGTACGTC.